These 19 T cell receptor beta chains originate from one sample sequenced in a study of blood T cells in healthy people across ages. The authors ran a second PCR of about 7 to 11 cycles using a sample-barcoded 5' primer and a J-beta primer mix. TCRdb reprocessed the 5' RACE reads via MiXCR and lists one record per CDR3 protein. The data show about 1 million distinct CDR3 sequences, around 43% seen once. The sample was blood. The source of these receptors is a woman aged 55-70 years in good health.

Points on this clonotype: Relative to the germline gene, one junction end is altered; a read error may explain this. The V and J genes are TRBV7-9 and TRBJ1-2; TRBD1 aligns across 9 bases. The CDR3 is 18 amino acids. Looked up from germline, CDR1 is SEHNR and CDR2 is FQNEAQ (reference sequence). CDR3 sequence reads: CTSSLAPQGALLYYGYTF. CDR3 nucleotide sequence: TGTACCAGCAGCTTAGCTCCACAGGGGGCCCTCCTCTACTATGGCTACACCTTC.

V gene TRBV7-2 combines with J gene TRBJ2-1, with TRBD2 matching 7 bases. The CDR3 length is 16 residues. Per the germline V gene, CDR1 is SGHTA and CDR2 is FQGNSA. V gave up 1 base and J gave up 4 bases; unmatched junction bases: 7. This CDR3 is CASSLVGRALYNEQFF. CDR3 nucleotides: TGTGCCAGCAGCTTAGTTGGGAGGGCCCTTTACAATGAGCAGTTCTTC.

The chain couples TRBV20-1 to TRBJ2-3; D is perhaps TRBD2 (6 bases). Trimming stripped 6 bases from V and 6 bases from J, with 13 bases between. CDR1 and CDR2 from the germline V gene are DFQATT and SNEGSKA (reference sequence). CDR3 length equals 12 residues. The CDR3 loop is CSAGREIDTQYF. CDR3 bases: TGCAGTGCAGGACGGGAGATTGATACGCAGTATTTT.

V is TRBV6-6 and J is TRBJ1-1; possibly TRBD1 for D (5 bases). The germline V gene encodes CDR1 MNHNY and CDR2 SVGAGI (reference sequence). The CDR3 is made up of 15 amino acids. The V end was cut by 2 bases, the J end by 1 base, with 11 bases between. The CDR3 spells CASSYLGRGNTEAFF. The CDR3 coding sequence is TGTGCCAGCAGTTACCTCGGGAGGGGGAACACTGAAGCTTTCTTT.

V gene TRBV18 combines with J gene TRBJ2-3, with 9 nucleotides matching TRBD1. Losses at the gene ends were 3 bases for V and 2 bases for J; bases not matched to a gene: 6. This CDR3 spans 16 amino acids. Germline V gene sequence: CDR1 KGHSH, CDR2 LQKENI. CDR3 in DNA: TGTGCCAGCTCACCCCTACAGGGGGCCTCCACAGATACGCAGTATTTT. Its translation: CASSPLQGASTDTQYF.

The chain couples TRBV27 to TRBJ2-1; the D is unclear. CDR3 length equals 16 residues. The germline V and J ends were trimmed by 8 bases and 0 bases, with 17 bases remaining between them. Germline V gene data show CDR1 as MNHEY and CDR2 as SMNVEV (reference sequence). The DNA for the CDR3 is TGTGCCAGCCATACCTACAAGAAAAACTCCTACAATGAGCAGTTCTTC. Amino acid sequence: CASHTYKKNSYNEQFF.

The J gene is TRBJ1-1, the V gene TRBV29-1; the D gene is possibly TRBD1 (5 bases). V was trimmed by 6 bases and J by 1 base, leaving 18 bases between them. The CDR3 contains 15 residues. CDR1 and CDR2 (germline): SQVTM, ANQGSEA. CDR3 bases: TGCAGCGTCCCACCCTTATATACAGGGAACACTGAAGCTTTCTTT. As protein: CSVPPLYTGNTEAFF.

The gene calls are TRBV7-6 and TRBJ2-5; perhaps TRBD1 as D (7 bases). This CDR3 contains 14 residues. The germline V gene has CDR1 SGHVS and CDR2 FNYEAQ. Trimming cost V 4 bases and J 5 bases, with 14 bases left between them. The DNA for the CDR3 is TGTGCCAGCAGCTCCGAGACAGGGAGGGAGACCCAGTACTTC. It specifies CASSSETGRETQYF.

The rearrangement joins TRBV7-2 to TRBJ2-5; unclear D gene. The J call is doubtful: the DNA matches TRBJ2-7 better. The CDR3 loop spans 16 amino acids. Germline CDR1 is SGHTA and CDR2 is FQGNSA. CDR3 loop: CASSLESERVRREQYF. In DNA form, the CDR3 reads TGTGCCAGCAGCTTAGAGTCGGAAAGGGTCCGTCGCGAGCAGTACTTC.

This chain uses TRBV12-3 or TRBV12-4 with TRBJ2-5; TRBD1 agrees at 7 bases. The DNA matches TRBJ2-7 better at its end, which makes the J call doubtful. The CDR3 consists of 16 residues. The CDR3 is CASSRRTGADPYEQYF. Here the CDR3 DNA reads TGTGCCAGCAGTCGCCGTACAGGGGCGGATCCCTACGAGCAGTACTTC.

This clonotype has more than one count but fewer than ten. This chain links TRBV29-1 with TRBJ2-7; D assignment may be TRBD1 or TRBD2 (5 bases each). With 4 bases removed from V and 2 bases from J, the gap between germline ends came to 9 bases. This CDR3 comprises 12 residues. From germline, CDR1 is SQVTM and CDR2 ANQGSEA. Here the CDR3 DNA reads TGCAGCGTTGCGGGGCTGGCCTACGAGCAGTACTTC. Amino acid sequence: CSVAGLAYEQYF.

The chain combines TRBV20-1 with TRBJ2-1; D may be TRBD1 (5 bases). The V and J ends lost 6 bases and 4 bases respectively, with 13 bases between them. Germline V gene lookup returns CDR1 DFQATT and CDR2 SNEGSKA (reference sequence). This CDR3 contains 13 residues. The CDR3 DNA follows: TGCAGTGCCGCCGACCAGGGTTACAATGAGCAGTTCTTC. As protein: CSAADQGYNEQFF.

This clonotype was counted a few times. The genes are TRBV27 and TRBJ2-1; TRBD2 aligns across 14 bases. The CDR3 is made up of 16 amino acids. With 4 bases clipped from V and 8 bases from J, the junction kept 7 bases outside the gene matches. Germline lookup yields CDR1 MNHEY and CDR2 SMNVEV (reference sequence). Written as DNA, the CDR3 is TGTGCCAGCAGTTCGGGCCTGACTAGCGGGAGGGATGAGCAGTTCTTC. It yields the protein CASSSGLTSGRDEQFF.

This clonotype has a single count. The V and J genes are TRBV2 and TRBJ2-7, with a weak D call TRBD1 (5 bases). The germline V and J ends were trimmed by 3 bases and 5 bases, with 14 bases remaining between them. This CDR3 comprises 14 residues. The germline V gene has CDR1 SNHLY and CDR2 FYNNEI. The CDR3 coding sequence is TGTGCCAGCAGTGAGTCAGCGCTAGGGGACGAGCAGTACTTC. This translates into CASSESALGDEQYF. Filled out from reference TRBV2 and TRBJ2-7, the complete variable domain reads EPEVTQTPSHQVTQMGQEVILRCVPISNHLYFYWYRQILGQKVEFLVSFYNNEISEKSEIFDDQFSVERPDGSNFTLKIRSTKLEDSAMYFCASSESALGDEQYFGPGTRLTVT.

The V gene is TRBV14, the J gene TRBJ1-4, with D perhaps TRBD1 (5 bases). Trimming cost V 2 bases and J 3 bases, with 10 bases left between them. This CDR3 contains 15 residues. Per germline, CDR1 SGHDN and CDR2 FVKESK. CDR3 sequence (DNA): TGTGCCAGCAGCCAACCAACGGGGGCTAATGAAAAACTGTTTTTT. It translates to CASSQPTGANEKLFF.

There are a few counts of this clonotype. The chain joins TRBV5-1 to TRBJ2-3; 8 nucleotides align to TRBD1. Germline V CDR1 and CDR2: SGHRS, YFSETQ. The CDR3 consists of 15 residues. Germline trimming cut 5 bases from V and 0 bases from J; bases unmatched to any gene: 5. In DNA, the CDR3 is TGCGCCAGCAGAAGGGACAGGCCCAGCACAGATACGCAGTATTTT. It is translated as CASRRDRPSTDTQYF.

This rearrangement joins TRBV20-1 to TRBJ2-7; D might be TRBD1 (6 bases). The germline V gene has CDR1 DFQATT and CDR2 SNEGSKA (reference sequence). The CDR3 extends over 17 amino acids. The ends were cut back, 0 bases at V and 2 bases at J, with 20 bases in the middle. In DNA, the CDR3 is TGCAGTGCTAGAGATCTGAATCTGGACAGTTGGGCCTACGAGCAGTACTTC. Translating gives CSARDLNLDSWAYEQYF.

V gene TRBV6-1 combines with J gene TRBJ2-6; D gene uncertain. The CDR3 runs to 16 residues. Germline CDR1 MNHNS, CDR2 SASEGT. Trimming shortened V by 1 base and J by 2 bases, and 9 bases separated the two germline ends. CDR3 residues: CASSEGRFAGANVLTF. The CDR3 DNA reads TGTGCCAGCAGTGAAGGCCGATTTGCTGGGGCCAACGTCCTGACTTTC.

V gene TRBV15 combines with J gene TRBJ2-1; D is unresolved. This CDR3 is 18 amino acids long. The germline V and J ends were trimmed by 0 bases and 4 bases, with 19 bases remaining between them. Germline CDR1 and CDR2: LNHNV and YYDKDF (reference sequence). DNA for the CDR3: TGTGCCACCAGCAGAGATCCCCTTGGACCCCCGGAGTACAATGAGCAGTTCTTC. Its translation: CATSRDPLGPPEYNEQFF.